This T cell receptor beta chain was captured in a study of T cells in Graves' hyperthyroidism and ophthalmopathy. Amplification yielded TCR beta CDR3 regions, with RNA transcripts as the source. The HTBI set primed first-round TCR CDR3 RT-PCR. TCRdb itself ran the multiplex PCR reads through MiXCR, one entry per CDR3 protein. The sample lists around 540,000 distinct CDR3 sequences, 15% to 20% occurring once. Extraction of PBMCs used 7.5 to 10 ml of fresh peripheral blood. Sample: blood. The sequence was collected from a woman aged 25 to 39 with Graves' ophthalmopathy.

CDR3: CASSLGVSGGTDTQYF. Written as DNA, the CDR3 is TGTGCCAGCAGCTTGGGGGTGAGCGGGGGCACAGATACGCAGTATTTT. V is TRBV5-4 and J is TRBJ2-3; 7 nucleotides line up with TRBD2. V lost 0 bases to trimming and J lost 1 base; unmatched junction nucleotides: 5. This CDR3 contains 16 residues. The germline CDR1 and CDR2 sequences are SGHNT and YYREEE (reference sequence). The full variable domain, in which reference TRBV5-4 and TRBJ2-3 provide the parts outside the CDR3, is ETGVTQSPTHLIKTRGQQVTLRCSSQSGHNTVSWYQQALGQGPQFIFQYYREEENGRGNFPPRFSGLQFPNYSSELNVNALELDDSALYLCASSLGVSGGTDTQYFGPGTRLTVL.